One sample yielded the 4 T cell receptor beta chains listed below, sequenced in a study of CD8 T cells in ankylosing spondylitis. TCRdb reanalysed the 5' RACE reads using MiXCR and keeps one entry per CDR3 protein. The sample carries approximately 110,000 distinct CDR3 sequences, around 24% recorded once. Sequencing input: synovial fluid, either unsorted or a sorted T cell fraction (not recorded which). Every receptor here comes from a male donor with ankylosing spondylitis.

The genes are TRBV20-1 and TRBJ2-3, with 7 positions matching TRBD2. The CDR3 runs 14 residues. Germline V gene lookup returns CDR1 DFQATT and CDR2 SNEGSKA (reference sequence). V was clipped by 5 bases and J by 0 bases; unmatched bases: 5. CDR3 nucleotide sequence: TGCAGTGCTCTCGCTAGCGGTAGCACAGATACGCAGTATTTT. This translates into CSALASGSTDTQYF.

About this clonotype itself: Possible read error: a much larger clone is one base away. The chain links TRBV20-1 to TRBJ1-2, with D possibly being TRBD1 (6 bases). CDR1 is DFQATT and CDR2 is SNEGSKA in the germline V gene (reference sequence). Trimming shortened V by 5 bases and J by 7 bases, and 17 bases separated the two germline ends. The CDR3 is 13 residues long. This CDR3 is CSAEPEGGSGYTF. CDR3 DNA: TGCAGTGCTGAGCCAGAGGGGGGCTCTGGCTACACCTTC.

This clonotype was detected a few times. The rearrangement joins TRBV29-1 to TRBJ2-5; D possibly matches TRBD1 or TRBD2 (5 bases each). This CDR3 spans 16 amino acids. The ends were cut back, 7 bases at V and 5 bases at J, with 26 bases in the middle. In germline, CDR1 is SQVTM, CDR2 ANQGSEA. This chain's CDR3 is CSAAGTDKGDGETQYF. The CDR3 region has the DNA TGCAGCGCTGCCGGGACGGACAAAGGGGATGGGGAGACCCAGTACTTC.

This clonotype was seen repeatedly, ten times or more. The chain joins TRBV20-1 to TRBJ2-3; 8 bases agree with TRBD2. CDR3 length equals 13 residues. Per germline, CDR1 DFQATT and CDR2 SNEGSKA (reference sequence). CDR3 amino acids: CSGGADSTDTQYF. The CDR3, as DNA: TGCAGCGGGGGGGCGGATAGCACAGATACGCAGTATTTT.